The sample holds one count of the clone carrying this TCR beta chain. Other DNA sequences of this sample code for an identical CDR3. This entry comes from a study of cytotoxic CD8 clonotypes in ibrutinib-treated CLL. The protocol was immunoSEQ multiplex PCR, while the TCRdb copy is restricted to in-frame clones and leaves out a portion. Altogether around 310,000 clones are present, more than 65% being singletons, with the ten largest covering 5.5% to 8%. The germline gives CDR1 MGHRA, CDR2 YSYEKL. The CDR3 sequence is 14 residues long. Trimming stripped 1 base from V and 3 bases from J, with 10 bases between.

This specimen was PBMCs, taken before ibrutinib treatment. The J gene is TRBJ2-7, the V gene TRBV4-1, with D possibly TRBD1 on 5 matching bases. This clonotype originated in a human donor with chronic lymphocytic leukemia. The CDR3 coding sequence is TGCGCCAGCAGCCAAGTTGGGCAGGGCTACGAGCAGTACTTC. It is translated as CASSQVGQGYEQYF.